These 24 T cell receptor beta chains share one sample of origin, sequenced in a study of T cells in Graves' hyperthyroidism and ophthalmopathy. RNA transcripts yielded amplified TCR beta CDR3 regions. Initially, a first-round RT-PCR of the TCR CDR3 employed the HTBI primer set. Using its own MiXCR run on the multiplex PCR reads, TCRdb lists one record per CDR3 protein. This sample has over 650,000 distinct CDR3 sequences, with about 45% found just once. Sequencing was performed on peripheral blood or thyroid tissue (not recorded which). These TCRs come from an adult man with Graves' disease, either hyperthyroidism or ophthalmopathy (not recorded which).

The V call is TRBV25-1, the J call TRBJ2-7; 11 bases agree with TRBD1. The CDR3 runs 15 residues. CDR1 and CDR2 (germline): MGHDK, SYGVNS. V lost 3 bases and J lost 3; bases outside the gene matches: 4. The CDR3 loop is CASSDAGTGGYEQYF. CDR3 in DNA: TGTGCCAGCAGTGATGCCGGGACAGGGGGCTACGAGCAGTACTTC.

The chain employs TRBV6-1 and TRBJ2-7; 10 positions match TRBD1. CDR3 length equals 15 residues. The V and J ends lost 7 bases and 7 bases, in that order; junction bases with no gene match: 13. Looked up from germline, CDR1 is MNHNS and CDR2 is SASEGT. The CDR3 DNA reads TGTGCCAGCATCAAACGGGGGACAGGGGATGTGGAGCAGTACTTC. Translating it yields CASIKRGTGDVEQYF.

The V gene is TRBV7-9, the J gene TRBJ1-5; D unresolved. V was shortened by 6 bases and J by 2 bases, with 11 bases between the two germline ends. The CDR3 is 14 residues long. Germline V gene lookup returns CDR1 SEHNR and CDR2 FQNEAQ (reference sequence). DNA for the CDR3: TGTGCCAGCAGTTTGATACCGCGCAATCAGCCCCAGCATTTT. Encoded protein: CASSLIPRNQPQHF.

This clonotype was observed at least ten times. The chain links TRBV29-1 to TRBJ2-7; 7 bases are a match to TRBD1. The V gene end was trimmed by 2 bases and the J gene end by 1 base; junction bases not matched to a gene: 5. Germline CDR1 reads SQVTM; CDR2 reads ANQGSEA. The CDR3 length is 14 residues. CDR3 DNA: TGCAGCGTTGAAAAGGGGGCGGCGTCCTACGAGCAGTACTTC. The encoded protein is CSVEKGAASYEQYF.

This chain connects TRBV19 to TRBJ1-1; 9 bases align to TRBD1. Germline values: CDR1 LNHDA, CDR2 SQIVND (reference sequence). This CDR3 is built from 16 residues. The ends lost 4 bases at V and 5 bases at J; junction bases unmatched: 11. CDR3 sequence reads: CASSKIGTGGATEAFF. DNA of the CDR3: TGTGCCAGTAGTAAAATTGGAACAGGGGGCGCGACTGAAGCTTTCTTT.

The gene calls are TRBV20-1 and TRBJ1-5; 8 bases map to TRBD1. This CDR3 comprises 16 residues. V shed 6 bases and J 2 bases; nucleotides not matched to a gene: 12. Germline V lookup: CDR1 DFQATT, CDR2 SNEGSKA (reference sequence). The CDR3 sequence: CSAPSTGAMGNQPQHF. DNA for the CDR3: TGCAGTGCACCATCGACAGGGGCCATGGGCAATCAGCCCCAGCATTTT.

The rearrangement joins TRBV5-1 to TRBJ2-7; the match to TRBD2 covers 8 bases. This CDR3 spans 15 amino acids. Trimming took 2 bases from V and 5 from J; bases not matched to a gene: 9. CDR1 is SGHRS, CDR2 YFSETQ, per germline. CDR3 sequence: CASSLAGVSNHEQYF. The CDR3, as DNA: TGCGCCAGCAGCTTAGCGGGAGTCTCTAACCACGAGCAGTACTTC.

This clonotype has ten or more counts. The rearrangement joins TRBV7-8 to TRBJ2-7; maybe TRBD1 (6 bases). The length of the CDR3 is 14 residues. Germline-derived CDR1 and CDR2 are SGHVS and FQNEAQ. Trimming took 5 bases from V and 5 from J, leaving 16 bases between them. The CDR3 reads CASSLTGPDDEQYF. The CDR3 nucleotides are TGTGCCAGCAGCCTGACAGGTCCCGACGACGAGCAGTACTTC.

The V and J genes are TRBV7-3 and TRBJ1-4; no reliable D call. This CDR3 spans 16 amino acids. From germline, CDR1 is SGHTA and CDR2 FQGTGA. The V gene lost 6 bases and the J gene lost 8 bases, with 22 bases spanning the gap. The chain's CDR3 is CASRAVWSGAREKLFF. CDR3 sequence (DNA): TGTGCCAGCAGGGCCGTGTGGTCCGGAGCTCGGGAAAAACTGTTTTTT.

The chain links TRBV7-9 to TRBJ2-5; 10 bases match TRBD2. This CDR3 region has 14 residues. The trim removed 5 bases at V and 4 bases at J, leaving 4 bases unmatched. Germline assignment: CDR1 SEHNR and CDR2 FQNEAQ (reference sequence). The CDR3 region has the DNA TGTGCCAGCAGCCCGGGACTAGCGACAGAGACCCAGTACTTC. Its protein is CASSPGLATETQYF.

In the case of this clonotype: Possible read error: a much larger clone is one base away. This chain uses TRBV9 with TRBJ1-5; TRBD1 might be the D (5 bases). This CDR3 region has 16 residues. Trimming took 0 bases from V and 0 from J, leaving 10 bases between them. Germline CDR1 reads SGDLS; CDR2 reads YYNGEE. This chain's CDR3 is CASSVDGGSSNQPQHF. The CDR3 DNA follows: TGTGCCAGCAGCGTAGATGGGGGGAGTAGCAATCAGCCCCAGCATTTT.

To note about this clonotype: A much larger clone is a single base away; this may be a read error. This CDR3 is missing its conserved last phenylalanine or tryptophan, likely due to a read error. The chain links TRBV10-1 to TRBJ1-1; 7 bases line up with TRBD1. Germline CDR1 reads WNHNN; CDR2 reads SYGVQD (reference sequence). V shed 7 bases, J shed 6 bases, and the junction held 8 bases outside the gene matches. CDR3 length equals 13 residues. CDR3 DNA: TGCGCCAGCATGCTAGACAGGGCGGCTGAAGCTTTCCTT. This gives the protein CASMLDRAAEAFL.

The sample holds a few counts of this clonotype. The rearrangement joins TRBV7-9 to TRBJ1-1; 7 bases align to TRBD1. J was trimmed by 3 bases and V by 5 bases; bases with no gene match: 9. There are 15 residues in the CDR3. From germline, CDR1 is SEHNR and CDR2 FQNEAQ (reference sequence). The CDR3 here is CASSEPGQLYTEAFF. DNA of the CDR3: TGTGCCAGCAGCGAGCCGGGACAGCTGTACACTGAAGCTTTCTTT.

This clonotype was detected ten times or more. The CDR3 DNA reads as TGTGCCATCAGTGACAGGGGTTCTTTAGGGACCGAGCAGTACTTC. Translating gives CAISDRGSLGTEQYF. This chain links TRBV10-3 with TRBJ2-7, with D perhaps TRBD1 (6 bases). Germline assignment: CDR1 ENHRY and CDR2 SYGVKD. Trimming left V 3 bases short and J 6 bases short, with 18 bases between. The CDR3 spans 15 residues.

Remarks on this clonotype: A much more abundant neighbour one base away suggests this may be a read error. The V and J genes are TRBV10-3 and TRBJ1-4; D unclear. Germline V gene sequence: CDR1 ENHRY, CDR2 SYGVKD. The CDR3 consists of 13 residues. The CDR3 reads CASSEMGNEKLFF. For the CDR3, the DNA is TGTGCCAGCAGTGAGATGGGGAATGAAAAACTGTTTTTT.

The chain joins TRBV10-3 to TRBJ1-2; 7 bases align to TRBD1. CDR1 ENHRY and CDR2 SYGVKD come from the germline V gene. This CDR3 is 13 amino acids long. V gave up 8 bases and J gave up 8 bases; unmatched junction bases: 11. CDR3 bases: TGTGCCATCCGTCCGGACAGGAAGGTCGGCTACACCTTC. Translated: CAIRPDRKVGYTF.

As for this clonotype: The junction differs from germline at one of its ends, possibly a read error. V and J are TRBV29-1 and TRBJ2-7; perhaps D is TRBD1 or TRBD2 (5 bases each). Germline lookup yields CDR1 SQVTM and CDR2 ANQGSEA. This CDR3 region has 12 residues. CDR3 nucleotides: TGTGCCAGCAGCTGGGACGAATACGAGCAGTACTTC. Its protein product is CASSWDEYEQYF.

V is TRBV9 and J is TRBJ1-2, with D perhaps matching TRBD1 (6 bases). The V gene lost 4 bases and the J gene lost 9 bases, with 13 bases spanning the gap. Germline V gene sequence: CDR1 SGDLS, CDR2 YYNGEE. The CDR3 contains 12 residues. Here the CDR3 DNA reads TGTGCCAGCAGCCAAGGACAGCTTCGCTACACCTTC. It codes for CASSQGQLRYTF.

This clonotype was picked up a small number of times. The chain links TRBV5-1 to TRBJ1-1, with 7 bases aligning to TRBD1. The CDR3 covers 12 residues. Trimming took 6 bases from V and 5 from J; bases not matched to a gene: 4. Germline V CDR1 and CDR2: SGHRS, YFSETQ. CDR3 DNA: TGCGCCAGCAAAGAGGGGGCAACTGAAGCTTTCTTT. Translation gives CASKEGATEAFF.

V is TRBV10-3 and J is TRBJ1-6, with D perhaps matching TRBD1 (5 bases). CDR1 is ENHRY and CDR2 is SYGVKD in the germline V gene. The germline V and J ends were trimmed by 4 bases and 10 bases, with 17 bases remaining between them. The CDR3 has 15 residues. Written as DNA, the CDR3 is TGTGCCATCAGTGGGACCGGGACTGGCGCATCACCCCTCCACTTT. Translating it yields CAISGTGTGASPLHF.

The chain has TRBV15 and TRBJ2-5; D gene uncertain. The CDR3 length is 9 residues. V gave up 1 base and J gave up 10 bases, with 1 base separating them. Germline loops: CDR1 LNHNV, CDR2 YYDKDF (reference sequence). CDR3 in amino acids: CATSRVQYF. As DNA, the CDR3 is TGTGCCACCAGCAGAGTCCAGTACTTC. Based on the CDR3 plus reference TRBV15 and TRBJ2-5, the full variable domain is DAMVIQNPRYQVTQFGKPVTLSCSQTLNHNVMYWYQQKSSQAPKLLFHYYDKDFNNEADTPDNFQSRRPNTSFCFLDIRSPGLGDTAMYLCATSRVQYFGPGTRLLVL.

This clonotype came up many times. The chain recombines TRBV6-5 with TRBJ1-5, with a weak D call TRBD1 (5 bases). The germline V gene encodes CDR1 MNHEY and CDR2 SVGAGI. V was clipped by 5 bases and J by 6 bases, with 14 bases between them. CDR3 length: 14 residues. The CDR3 is CASSGPQGRQPQHF. The CDR3 DNA reads as TGTGCCAGCAGTGGCCCCCAGGGACGTCAGCCCCAGCATTTT.

This clonotype was counted at least ten times. The CDR3 loop reads CASSLVGQGDYEQYF. The CDR3 DNA follows: TGCGCCAGCAGCTTGGTGGGCCAGGGGGACTACGAGCAGTACTTC. This chain joins TRBV5-1 and TRBJ2-7; the match to TRBD1 covers 7 bases. Germline-derived CDR1 and CDR2 are SGHRS and YFSETQ. This CDR3 has 15 residues. V lost 0 bases, J lost 3 bases, and 6 bases stayed unmatched.

V gene TRBV24-1 combines with J gene TRBJ2-7, with 11 nucleotides matching TRBD2. V lost 7 bases and J lost 4; bases outside the gene matches: 2. Germline CDR1 is KGHDR and CDR2 is SFDVKD. CDR3 length: 13 amino acids. The CDR3 sequence is CATRTSGTYEQYF. The CDR3 bases are TGTGCCACCAGGACTAGCGGGACTTACGAGCAGTACTTC.